The 16 T cell receptor beta chains below were found in one sample sequenced in a study of T-cell memory formation after mild COVID-19. In TCRdb, the 5' RACE reads were re-called with MiXCR into one record per CDR3 protein. The sample carries under 700,000 distinct CDR3 sequences, around 21% recorded once. The sequenced material came from PBMCs or a T cell subset sorted from them (not recorded which). These TCRs come from an adult woman who had mild COVID-19 (a few samples of this study predate the infection). Cell type and time point are not known.

This clonotype has a count of ten or more. This chain connects TRBV11-2 to TRBJ2-3, with 11 bases identical to TRBD2. The germline V gene encodes CDR1 SGHAT and CDR2 FQNNGV. V gave up 5 bases and J gave up 4 bases; unmatched junction bases: 8. The CDR3 has 16 amino acids. The CDR3 bases are TGTGCCAGCAGCCCCCGACTAGCGGGGAGAGCAGATACGCAGTATTTT. This codes for CASSPRLAGRADTQYF.

This clonotype occurred a few times. The chain couples TRBV9 to TRBJ2-3; 15 bases are a match to TRBD2. V dropped 4 bases and J dropped 4; count of bases not matched to a gene: 7. CDR1 is SGDLS and CDR2 is YYNGEE in the germline V gene. The CDR3 is 17 residues long. CDR3 protein: CASSRGLAGGAADTQYF. CDR3 DNA sequence: TGTGCCAGCAGCAGGGGACTAGCGGGGGGAGCGGCAGATACGCAGTATTTT.

This clonotype was picked up a small number of times. Relative to the germline gene, one junction end is altered; a read error may explain this. V is TRBV30 and J is TRBJ2-7; the D gene is possibly TRBD2 (5 bases). CDR1 is GTSNPN and CDR2 is SVGIG in the germline V gene (reference sequence). The CDR3 totals 13 residues. The chain's CDR3 is CAWSEGFSSEQYF. In nucleotides, the CDR3 is TGTGCCTGGAGCGAGGGTTTCTCCTCCGAGCAGTACTTC. Full variable domain (rest looked up from reference TRBV30 and TRBJ2-7): SQTIHQWPATLVQPVGSPLSLECTVEGTSNPNLYWYRQAAGRGLQLLFYSVGIGQISSEVPQNLSASRPQDRQFILSSKKLLLSDSGFYLCAWSEGFSSEQYFGPGTRLTVT.

This clonotype was observed a few times. The chain uses TRBV29-1 and TRBJ2-3, with TRBD2 as a possible D gene (5 bases). This CDR3 region has 13 residues. Looked up from germline, CDR1 is SQVTM and CDR2 is ANQGSEA. The V end lost 4 bases, the J end lost 3 bases, and 11 bases lay between the germline ends. The CDR3 DNA sequence: TGCAGCGTTGGAGGGCAGCGTACAGATACGCAGTATTTT. This encodes CSVGGQRTDTQYF.

This clonotype was recorded at least ten times. The chain employs TRBV9 and TRBJ1-1; no clear D. The CDR3 is 15 amino acids. CDR1 and CDR2 (germline): SGDLS, YYNGEE. The germline V and J ends were trimmed by 4 bases and 1 base, with 14 bases remaining between them. The CDR3 region has the DNA TGTGCCAGCAGCCCCTATTCAACGCCGAACACTGAAGCTTTCTTT. It encodes CASSPYSTPNTEAFF.

The chain joins TRBV20-1 to TRBJ2-5; 8 bases align to TRBD2. CDR3 length: 14 amino acids. CDR1 is DFQATT, CDR2 SNEGSKA, per germline (reference sequence). CDR3 sequence: CSGIGGGRGETQYF. The DNA for the CDR3 is TGCAGCGGGATCGGGGGGGGAAGAGGGGAGACCCAGTACTTC.

J is TRBJ2-3 and V is TRBV6-5, with D uncertain. CDR1 is MNHEY, CDR2 SVGAGI, per germline. This CDR3 is 21 amino acids long. Trimming shortened V by 6 bases and J by 8 bases, and 39 bases separated the two germline ends. CDR3 DNA sequence: TGTGCCAGCAGCCACCTTCTCGGTAAAACCAGAAACGCCCTTTTCTCTGGTACGCAGTATTTT. Residues: CASSHLLGKTRNALFSGTQYF.

The V and J genes are TRBV23-1 and TRBJ2-3; D assignment may be TRBD1 or TRBD2 (5 bases each). TRBV23-1 is sorted into the ORF group, with uncertain function. The CDR3 is 11 amino acids. Trimming removed 8 bases at V and 8 bases at J, with 11 bases between. The DNA for the CDR3 is TGCGCCAGCGTGGGGGAAATTACGCAGTATTTT. This gives the protein CASVGEITQYF.

This clonotype was detected ten times or more. The chain combines TRBV12-3 or TRBV12-4 with TRBJ2-1; 11 bases agree with TRBD2. The CDR3 totals 15 residues. Trimming took 5 bases from V and 6 from J; bases not matched to a gene: 6. This CDR3 reads CASSPTSGSSNEQFF. CDR3 nucleotide sequence: TGTGCCAGCAGTCCAACTAGCGGGAGTTCCAATGAGCAGTTCTTC.

The chain couples TRBV18 to TRBJ1-1; 8 bases agree with TRBD1. With V trimmed by 5 bases and J by 4 bases, 6 bases remained unmatched. The germline gives CDR1 KGHSH, CDR2 LQKENI. This CDR3 comprises 14 residues. CDR3 DNA sequence: TGTGCCAGCTCAATAGGACAGGGACTCACTGAAGCTTTCTTT. Translation gives CASSIGQGLTEAFF.

This sequence joins TRBV4-1 and TRBJ2-7; D gene unclear. The CDR3 sequence is 13 residues long. Trimming stripped 4 bases from V and 2 bases from J, with 9 bases between. The germline CDR1 and CDR2 sequences are MGHRA and YSYEKL. This chain's CDR3 is CASSPTHTYEQYF. DNA of the CDR3: TGCGCCAGCAGCCCGACGCACACCTACGAGCAGTACTTC.

The V call is TRBV5-5, the J call TRBJ2-3; D might be TRBD1 or TRBD2, each matching 5 bases. V was pared by 0 bases and J by 2 bases, with 13 bases between. Germline CDR1 SGHKS, CDR2 YYEKEE (reference sequence). This CDR3 has 16 amino acids. CDR3: CASSLGGRPLTDTQYF. The CDR3 coding sequence is TGTGCCAGCAGCTTGGGGGGACGGCCACTCACAGATACGCAGTATTTT.

This chain uses TRBV4-1 with TRBJ2-3; 8 positions agree with TRBD2. The CDR3 runs to 15 residues. V shed 4 bases and J 2 bases; nucleotides not matched to a gene: 5. Germline V gene sequence: CDR1 MGHRA, CDR2 YSYEKL. The CDR3 nucleotides are TGCGCCAGCAGCCTTCACGGGGGGGACACAGATACGCAGTATTTT. It translates to CASSLHGGDTDTQYF.

The chain has TRBV2 and TRBJ2-5, with D perhaps assigned TRBD1 or TRBD2 (6 bases each). V shed 4 bases and J shed 5 bases, with 17 bases lying between them. This CDR3 has 15 residues. Germline CDR1 is SNHLY and CDR2 is FYNNEI. CDR3 nucleotides: TGTGCCAGCAGTGGGGGACACACAAGCGGGGAGACCCAGTACTTC. Amino acids: CASSGGHTSGETQYF.

This clonotype was counted only a few times. V and J are TRBV6-6 and TRBJ2-3; TRBD2 might be the D (7 bases). Germline lookup yields CDR1 MNHNY and CDR2 SVGAGI (reference sequence). This CDR3 has 16 amino acids. V was trimmed by 8 bases and J by 0 bases, leaving 18 bases between them. CDR3 amino acids: CASRQGTTFSTDTQYF. CDR3 nucleotide sequence: TGTGCCAGCCGGCAGGGGACTACATTTAGCACAGATACGCAGTATTTT.

This clonotype was picked up a small number of times. V gene TRBV29-1 combines with J gene TRBJ2-5; possible D gene TRBD2, 7 bases. Germline CDR1 and CDR2: SQVTM and ANQGSEA. The CDR3 consists of 15 residues. The V and J ends lost 3 bases and 5 bases respectively, with 19 bases between them. For the CDR3, the DNA is TGCAGCGTTGATGCTTTCGGGGGGCCGACGGAGACCCAGTACTTC. This encodes CSVDAFGGPTETQYF.